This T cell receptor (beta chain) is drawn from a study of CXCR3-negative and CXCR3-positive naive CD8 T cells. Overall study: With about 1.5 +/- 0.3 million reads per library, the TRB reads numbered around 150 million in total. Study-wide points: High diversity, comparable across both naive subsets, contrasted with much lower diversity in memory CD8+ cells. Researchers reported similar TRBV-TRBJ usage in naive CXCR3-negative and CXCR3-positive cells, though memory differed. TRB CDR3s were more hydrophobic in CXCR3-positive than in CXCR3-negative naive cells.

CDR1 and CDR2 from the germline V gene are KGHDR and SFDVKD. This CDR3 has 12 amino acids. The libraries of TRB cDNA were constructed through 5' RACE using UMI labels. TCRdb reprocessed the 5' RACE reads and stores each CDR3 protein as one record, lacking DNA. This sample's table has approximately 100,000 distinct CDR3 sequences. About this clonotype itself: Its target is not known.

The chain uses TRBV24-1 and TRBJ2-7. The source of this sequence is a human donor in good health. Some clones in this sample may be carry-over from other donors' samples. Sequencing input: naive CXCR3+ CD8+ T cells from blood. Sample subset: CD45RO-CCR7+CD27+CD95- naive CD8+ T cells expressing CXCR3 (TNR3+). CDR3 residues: CATETSTYEQYF.